What follows describes a single TCR beta chain. Germline-derived CDR1 and CDR2 are KGHSH and LQKENI. The CDR3 length is 15 residues. Losses at the gene ends were 3 bases for V and 2 bases for J; bases not matched to a gene: 2. This sample stems from a study of blood T cell repertoires in COVID-19. Study-level information: COVID-19 samples collected from the United States, Italy and Spain covered acute and convalescent phases. Sample material is recorded as cDNA or gDNA derived from T cells, B-cell-depleted T cells, or PBMCs.

Here immunoSEQ multiplex PCR was the method, and the copy in TCRdb shows in-frame clones only, minus some. The sample comprises under 300,000 clones, about nine tenths of which are singletons, and approximately 2% rests with the top ten. Individuals aged about 18 to 90 years were recruited from some 26 US areas. Cohort allocation depended upon clinical history that participants reported. The sequencing sample was made of PBMCs or T cells enriched from blood (not recorded which). The chain couples TRBV18 to TRBJ2-5, with 11 bases identical to TRBD2. This sequence was found in a woman between 18 and 29 years old who had recovered from COVID-19. CDR3 sequence reads: CASSPRTSGQETQYF. DNA of the CDR3: TGTGCCAGCTCACCGAGGACTAGCGGGCAAGAGACCCAGTACTTC.